This paragraph reports one T cell receptor beta chain. Its antigen is undetermined. The sample originates from a study of T cells after yellow fever vaccination. The study's findings and limits: Boosting was followed by the reappearance of most primary-vaccination clones (under 97% CD4, 85% to 90% CD8). Repertoires sorted by FACS could include abundant clonotypes that are contaminants from the bulk population.

TCRdb re-called the 5' RACE reads with MiXCR, one entry per CDR3 protein. The sample carries fewer than 350,000 distinct CDR3 sequences, roughly 3.5% recorded once. CDR3 size: 14 residues. The V and J ends lost 4 bases and 0 bases respectively, with 9 bases between them. Germline V lookup: CDR1 SGHDN, CDR2 FVKESK. The sequence derives from a man younger than 35 who received the YFV17D yellow fever vaccine. The sample in question was PBMCs, obtained on the day of the yellow fever booster vaccination. The chain carries TRBV14 and TRBJ1-1, with D possibly matching TRBD1 (5 bases). The CDR3 bases are TGTGCCAGCAGCCGGGACGGAGTGAACACTGAAGCTTTCTTT. This translates into CASSRDGVNTEAFF.